This TCR beta chain was documented in a study of blood T cell repertoires in COVID-19. The wider study: Sites in the United States, Italy and Spain provided acute and convalescent COVID-19 samples. T cells, B-cell-depleted T cells, or PBMCs supplied cDNA or gDNA.

Authors' analysis steps: Cell counts per sample came from amplifying reference gene primers. Here immunoSEQ multiplex PCR was the method, and the copy in TCRdb shows in-frame clones only, minus some. V, J and clone size are taken as reported in that table, and D and trimming were inferred from the DNA itself. Of a few hundred thousand clones in the sample, approximately 82% were seen once. This clonotype originated in a woman aged 18-29 years with acute or convalescent COVID-19. The sequenced material came from peripheral blood.

CDR3 loop: CASSRGQGLNEKLFF. CDR3 nucleotide sequence: TGTGCCAGCAGTCGGGGACAGGGCCTTAATGAAAAACTGTTTTTT. This chain links TRBV6-5 with TRBJ1-4, with 9 bases lining up with TRBD1. CDR1 is MNHEY and CDR2 is SVGAGI in the germline V gene. The V gene end was trimmed by 5 bases and the J gene end by 4 bases; junction bases not matched to a gene: 5. The CDR3 extends over 15 amino acids.